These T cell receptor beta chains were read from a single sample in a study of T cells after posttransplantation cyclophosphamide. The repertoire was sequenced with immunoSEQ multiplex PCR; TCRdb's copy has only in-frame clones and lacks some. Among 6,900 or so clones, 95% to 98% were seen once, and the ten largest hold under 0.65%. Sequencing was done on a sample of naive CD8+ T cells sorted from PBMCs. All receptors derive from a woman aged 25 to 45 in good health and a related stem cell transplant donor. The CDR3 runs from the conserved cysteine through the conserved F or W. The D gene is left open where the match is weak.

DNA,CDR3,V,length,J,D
TGTGCCAGCAGCTTTTCGGGGTTCTCGGGAAACACCATATATTTT,CASSFSGFSGNTIYF,TRBV7-2,15,TRBJ1-3,-
TGTGCCAGCAGCTTAGATGAAGCTAGCGGGGTAACTAGCACAGATACGCAGTATTTT,CASSLDEASGVTSTDTQYF,TRBV11-2,19,TRBJ2-3,TRBD2
TGTGCCAGCAGTTATTCAGGGGGGTCCTACGAGCAGTACTTC,CASSYSGGSYEQYF,TRBV27,14,TRBJ2-7,-
TGTGCCAGCAGCCCCCAGGGGAACACTGAAGCTTTCTTT,CASSPQGNTEAFF,TRBV7-6,13,TRBJ1-1,-
TGTGCCAGCAGTTTATTAGTAGCGGAACGTTACAATGAGCAGTTCTTC,CASSLLVAERYNEQFF,TRBV27,16,TRBJ2-1,-
TGCGCCAGCAGCCCGGGGCGGGGGGCTGATACGCAGTATTTT,CASSPGRGADTQYF,TRBV4-3,14,TRBJ2-3,TRBD2
TGTGCCAGTAGTGTGGGGGGGGCCTACAATGAGCAGTTCTTC,CASSVGGAYNEQFF,TRBV19,14,TRBJ2-1,TRBD2
TGCGCCAGCAGCCAAAAGCAGGGTCCCAATGAAAAACTGTTTTTT,CASSQKQGPNEKLFF,TRBV4-3,15,TRBJ1-4,-
TGTGCCAGCAGCCCCGTGGGCAGATTGCAAGAGACCCAGTACTTC,CASSPVGRLQETQYF,TRBV28,15,TRBJ2-5,-
TGCGCCAGCAGCCGGGCCCTCGAGGGGCTAGCGGGGCGATGGGGCACAGATACGCAGTATTTT,CASSRALEGLAGRWGTDTQYF,TRBV4-3,21,TRBJ2-3,TRBD2
TGTGCCAGCAGCTTAGAGGCAGGGGGCACCTACGAGCAGTACTTC,CASSLEAGGTYEQYF,TRBV11-2,15,TRBJ2-7,TRBD1
TGCGCCAGCAGCGGGGACAGGGCGAACAATGAGCAGTTCTTC,CASSGDRANNEQFF,TRBV4-1,14,TRBJ2-1,TRBD1
TGTGCCAGCAGGTTTGGGCACACTGCCGAAGCTTTCTTT,CASRFGHTAEAFF,TRBV6-5,13,TRBJ1-1,-
TGTGCCAGCCGCCTTTGGGGAGCGGGGGGCGACTATGGCTACACCTTC,CASRLWGAGGDYGYTF,TRBV5-4,16,TRBJ1-2,-
TGTGCCAGCAGTCCCGGGACAGGGGGCGACTCCTACGAGCAGTACTTC,CASSPGTGGDSYEQYF,TRBV27,16,TRBJ2-7,TRBD1
TGCGCCAGCAGCCATCGGACTAGCGGGGGGGCTGATGAGCAGTTCTTC,CASSHRTSGGADEQFF,TRBV4-1,16,TRBJ2-1,TRBD2
TGCGCCAGCAGCCATCGGACAGGGGATTACGAGCAGTACTTC,CASSHRTGDYEQYF,TRBV4-3,14,TRBJ2-7,TRBD1
TGTGCCACCAGCAGAGATCTAGGCCGTTCCTACGAGCAGTACTTC,CATSRDLGRSYEQYF,TRBV15,15,TRBJ2-7,-
TGTGCCAGCAGTGAACCCCGTGATGGCTACACCTTC,CASSEPRDGYTF,TRBV2,12,TRBJ1-2,-
TGTGCCAGCAGCAAAATGGAGGCAGGGGAAGGCTACACCTTC,CASSKMEAGEGYTF,TRBV21-1,14,TRBJ1-2,-